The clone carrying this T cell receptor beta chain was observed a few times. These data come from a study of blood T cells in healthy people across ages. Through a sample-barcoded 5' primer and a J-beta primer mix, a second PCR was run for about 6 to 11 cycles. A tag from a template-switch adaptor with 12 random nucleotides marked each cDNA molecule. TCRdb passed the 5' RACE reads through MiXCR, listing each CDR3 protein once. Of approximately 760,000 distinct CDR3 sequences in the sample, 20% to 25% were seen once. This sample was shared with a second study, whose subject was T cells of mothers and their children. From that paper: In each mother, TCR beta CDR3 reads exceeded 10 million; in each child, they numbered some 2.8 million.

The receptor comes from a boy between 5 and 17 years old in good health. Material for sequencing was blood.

In DNA form, the CDR3 reads TGCAGCGCCGAGGGACAGGGAGCCGGGGAGCTGTTTTTT. Translated: CSAEGQGAGELFF. The genes are TRBV29-1 and TRBJ2-2; 9 bases fit TRBD1. Germline trimming cut 7 bases from V and 6 bases from J; bases unmatched to any gene: 6. Germline V lookup: CDR1 SQVTM, CDR2 ANQGSEA. The CDR3 is 13 residues long.